The next 2 T cell receptor beta chains were all read from a single sample in a study of blood T cell repertoires in COVID-19 (dated by TCRdb to the early 2020s). The protocol used for the library was the immunoSEQ multiplex PCR assay. Drawn from immuneACCESS, this table holds only the in-frame rearrangements with V and J called that TCRdb kept. Clones are partly lost; checked studies trace under half to an unresolved V gene and leave the rest unexplained. The sample yields a few hundred thousand clones; about 91% were counted once. Roughly 12% of the sample belongs to the ten largest clones. Sequenced sample: peripheral blood. The receptors derive from a woman aged 45-65 years with COVID-19, enrolled during active disease.

The rearrangement links TRBV6-5 to TRBJ1-1; the match to TRBD1 covers 8 bases. The CDR3 is 15 residues long. Germline values: CDR1 MNHEY, CDR2 SVGAGI. Trimming took 5 bases from V and 5 from J; bases not matched to a gene: 10. CDR3 loop: CASSRTGSMRTEAFF. As DNA, the CDR3 is TGTGCCAGCAGTAGGACAGGGAGTATGAGAACTGAAGCTTTCTTT.

With regard to this clone: A read error may produce the germline difference seen at one junction end. The chain recombines TRBV5-6 with TRBJ2-6; D ambiguous. This CDR3 comprises 15 residues. Germline V gene lookup returns CDR1 SGHDT and CDR2 YYEEEE. CDR3 sequence reads: CASSLDISRANVLTF. The CDR3 region has the DNA TGTGCCAGCAGCTTAGACATCTCTCGGGCCAACGTCCTGACTTTC.